This is a list of T cell receptor beta chains from one sample in a study of tumor-infiltrating lymphocytes in localized non-small cell lung cancer. Sequenced by immunoSEQ multiplex PCR; TCRdb stores in-frame clones only, minus some. Of about 13,000 clones in the sample, about 70% were seen once. The sequencing sample was made of lung tumor tissue. Receptor source: a human donor with non-small cell lung cancer. The CDR3 runs from the conserved cysteine through the conserved F or W.

V: TRBV30
J: -
CDR3: CAWSIRSGRAGGEQYF

V: TRBV29-1
J: TRBJ2-1
CDR3: CSPMGPGTGSYNEQFF

V: TRBV6-5
J: TRBJ1-5
CDR3: CASSYGKGSNQPQHF

V: TRBV5-1
J: TRBJ1-1
CDR3: CASQRKVDTEAFF

V: TRBV4-1
J: TRBJ1-5
CDR3: CASSQEPGVNQPQHF

V: TRBV4-3
J: TRBJ1-2
CDR3: CASSQTDRKNYGYTF

V: TRBV19
J: TRBJ2-2
CDR3: CASSIVRTSGRRSNTGELFF

V: TRBV15
J: TRBJ2-1
CDR3: CATSSLADLGNEQFF

V: TRBV7-9
J: TRBJ2-5
CDR3: CASTPRGGHRRETQYF

V: TRBV29-1
J: TRBJ1-2
CDR3: CSAGDSYGYTF

V: TRBV7-2
J: TRBJ2-7
CDR3: CASSLLTSESYEQYF

V: TRBV5-1
J: TRBJ2-1
CDR3: CASSKSGTGAVDEQFF

V: TRBV7-2
J: TRBJ2-5
CDR3: CASSAPQETQYF

V: TRBV27
J: TRBJ2-1
CDR3: CASSLTTDSYNEQFF

V: TRBV2
J: TRBJ2-3
CDR3: CARTGSLGSDTQYF

V: TRBV19
J: TRBJ2-7
CDR3: CASSIIDRTYEQYF

V: TRBV19
J: TRBJ1-3
CDR3: CASSLAGARANTIYF